This entry lists 19 T cell receptor beta chains sequenced from one sample in a study of beta chain features in type 1 diabetes. As every portion of the isolated RNA was reverse transcribed, the sequencing read expressed TCRB transcripts. TCRdb's table, derived via immunoSEQ multiplex PCR, lists solely in-frame clones and lacks some. The sample records about 260,000 clones, around 68% being singletons. The sequencing sample was made of naive CD4+ T cells from blood. Receptors were obtained from a man aged 30 to 39 in good health.

The chain uses TRBV25-1 and TRBJ2-6; D is ambiguous. This CDR3 is 13 amino acids long. Germline V gene sequence: CDR1 MGHDK, CDR2 SYGVNS. Trimming removed 7 bases at V and 1 base at J, with 5 bases between. The CDR3 DNA is TGTGCCAGCATCCCGTCTGGGGCCAACGTCCTGACTTTC. It translates to CASIPSGANVLTF.

This clone was observed a few times. The V and J genes are TRBV29-1 and TRBJ2-7; D is unresolved. Germline loops: CDR1 SQVTM, CDR2 ANQGSEA. The CDR3 covers 11 residues. Trimming stripped 7 bases from V and 3 bases from J, with 10 bases between. This CDR3 is CSADGDYEQYF. DNA for the CDR3: TGCAGCGCCGACGGAGACTACGAGCAGTACTTC.

This clone was recorded once. The rearrangement joins TRBV5-1 to TRBJ1-4; D may be TRBD1 (5 bases). The CDR3 runs to 17 residues. V lost 3 bases and J lost 5, with 20 bases in between. CDR1 is SGHRS, CDR2 YFSETQ, per germline. This CDR3 reads CASSSPTGRVKNEKLFF. In DNA, the CDR3 is TGCGCCAGCAGCTCACCCACGGGACGGGTGAAAAATGAAAAACTGTTTTTT.

This clone was seen a handful of times. The sample carries other DNA sequences with the same CDR3. This sequence joins TRBV30 and TRBJ2-5; a weak D match, TRBD2 (5 bases). With 3 bases removed from V and 5 bases from J, the gap between germline ends came to 7 bases. Germline V gene sequence: CDR1 GTSNPN, CDR2 SVGIG (reference sequence). This CDR3 has 11 amino acids. The CDR3 sequence is CAWSGEETQYF. DNA of the CDR3: TGTGCCTGGAGCGGGGAGGAGACCCAGTACTTC.

The chain carries TRBV14 and TRBJ2-5, with 10 bases matching TRBD2. Germline V gene sequence: CDR1 SGHDN, CDR2 FVKESK. This CDR3 region has 15 residues. V dropped 1 base and J dropped 8; count of bases not matched to a gene: 7. For the CDR3, the DNA is TGTGCCAGCAGCCAAGTCCATCCTAGCGGGGGTACCCAGTACTTC. It is translated as CASSQVHPSGGTQYF.

This clone appeared a few times. The CDR3 nucleotides read TGTGCCATCAGTGTAAGGCAGAGTAACACCGGGGAGCTGTTTTTT. This sequence encodes CAISVRQSNTGELFF. V is TRBV10-3 and J is TRBJ2-2; no reliable D call. The CDR3 covers 15 residues. V dropped 4 bases and J dropped 2 bases, with 11 bases sitting between them. In germline, CDR1 is ENHRY, CDR2 SYGVKD.

This clone was observed a few times. J is TRBJ2-1 and V is TRBV18, with unresolved D. Trimming took 0 bases from V and 6 from J, leaving 6 bases between them. Looked up from germline, CDR1 is KGHSH and CDR2 is LQKENI. The CDR3 extends over 13 amino acids. Here the CDR3 reads CASSPPVVNEQFF. The CDR3 DNA follows: TGTGCCAGCTCACCACCGGTCGTCAATGAGCAGTTCTTC.

This chain uses TRBV30 with TRBJ2-6; 10 bases map to TRBD1. The CDR3 sequence is 14 residues long. CDR1 is GTSNPN, CDR2 SVGIG, per germline (reference sequence). V dropped 5 bases and J dropped 2; count of bases not matched to a gene: 0. CDR3 sequence (DNA): TGTGCCTGGGACAGGGGGCCTGGGGCCAACGTCCTGACTTTC. Protein product: CAWDRGPGANVLTF.

The chain combines TRBV7-7 with TRBJ2-5; 9 bases line up with TRBD1. Germline lookup yields CDR1 SSHAT and CDR2 FNYEAQ (reference sequence). V shed 6 bases, J shed 4 bases, and the junction held 6 bases outside the gene matches. CDR3 length: 14 amino acids. Here the CDR3 DNA reads TGTGCCAGCAGTCAGACAGGGGGTGGAGAGACCCAGTACTTC. As protein: CASSQTGGGETQYF.

The CDR3 coding sequence is TGCGCCAGCAGCGTAGGACAGGGGAATGAAGCTTTCTTT. It is translated as CASSVGQGNEAFF. V and J are TRBV5-1 and TRBJ1-1; 9 nucleotides align to TRBD1. V was clipped by 4 bases and J by 7 bases; unmatched bases: 5. The CDR3 is 13 residues long. In germline, CDR1 is SGHRS, CDR2 YFSETQ.

CDR3 DNA sequence: TGTGCCAGCAGCCGAAAGGACAGACGAGCTTTCTTT. As protein: CASSRKDRRAFF. The V gene is TRBV6-5, the J gene TRBJ1-1; D may be TRBD1 (6 bases). CDR1 MNHEY and CDR2 SVGAGI come from the germline V gene. Trimming took 6 bases from V and 10 from J, leaving 15 bases between them. This CDR3 comprises 12 residues.

V and J are TRBV11-2 and TRBJ2-7, with D perhaps TRBD2 (6 bases). V lost 7 bases and J 0 bases, leaving 16 bases between the germline ends. The CDR3 has 15 residues. Looked up from germline, CDR1 is SGHAT and CDR2 is FQNNGV. The CDR3 protein is CASNMLALPSYEQYF. The CDR3 coding sequence is TGTGCCAGCAACATGCTAGCGTTGCCCTCCTACGAGCAGTACTTC.

This chain uses TRBV19 with TRBJ2-5; 7 bases align to TRBD1. This CDR3 has 14 residues. From germline, CDR1 is LNHDA and CDR2 SQIVND (reference sequence). V lost 6 bases, J lost 5 bases, and 9 bases stayed unmatched. CDR3 nucleotides: TGTGCCAGTAGCCGGACAGGCCTGAGGGAGACCCAGTACTTC. Its protein is CASSRTGLRETQYF.

The chain employs TRBV28 and TRBJ2-1, with a possible D match to TRBD2 (5 bases). Trimming took 5 bases from V and 13 from J, leaving 24 bases between them. Germline loops: CDR1 MDHEN, CDR2 SYDVKM. The CDR3 consists of 15 residues. In DNA form, the CDR3 reads TGTGCCAGCAGTCCAAGAGGGAGCCCCCCAATGGGACAGTTCTTC. Protein product: CASSPRGSPPMGQFF.

Written as DNA, the CDR3 is TGTGCCAGCATGCAAGGTCCCGGGGAGCTGTTTTTT. Translation gives CASMQGPGELFF. The gene calls are TRBV2 and TRBJ2-2; D call uncertain. Looked up from germline, CDR1 is SNHLY and CDR2 is FYNNEI. There are 12 residues in the CDR3. Trimming took off 7 bases at V and 6 bases at J, with 9 bases between the two ends.

The chain recombines TRBV29-1 with TRBJ2-5; TRBD2 might be the D (6 bases). The J call may be incorrect, as the DNA end agrees better with TRBJ2-7. Germline CDR1 is SQVTM and CDR2 is ANQGSEA. This CDR3 region has 13 residues. This CDR3 is CSAGGGGVAEQYF. CDR3 DNA sequence: TGCAGCGCCGGGGGAGGCGGGGTGGCCGAGCAGTACTTC.

This clone was seen only once. The chain couples TRBV29-1 to TRBJ2-1; no definite D call. The CDR3 has 13 amino acids. V dropped 6 bases and J dropped 3 bases, with 12 bases sitting between them. Per germline, CDR1 SQVTM and CDR2 ANQGSEA. The CDR3: CSVRPSSYNEQFF. CDR3 nucleotide sequence: TGCAGCGTCCGCCCCAGCAGCTACAATGAGCAGTTCTTC.

The gene calls are TRBV9 and TRBJ2-6; TRBD1 is a possible D gene (6 bases). The ends were cut back, 4 bases at V and 4 bases at J, with 9 bases in the middle. This CDR3 is built from 14 residues. CDR1 and CDR2 from the germline V gene are SGDLS and YYNGEE. CDR3 DNA sequence: TGTGCCAGCAGCACCGGGACAGGGGCCAACGTCCTGACTTTC. Translation: CASSTGTGANVLTF.

The genes are TRBV7-2 and TRBJ2-7; 11 nucleotides agree with TRBD2. The CDR3 totals 14 residues. Germline CDR1 SGHTA, CDR2 FQGNSA. The V gene end was trimmed by 5 bases and the J gene end by 6 bases; junction bases not matched to a gene: 6. The CDR3 DNA reads as TGTGCCAGCAGCCTGCTAGCGGGGGGTGCCGAGCAGTACTTC. Encoded protein: CASSLLAGGAEQYF.